This T cell receptor beta chain was profiled in a study of T-cell reconstitution after alpha-beta-depleted transplantation in children. Study results and limitations: Approximately two months post-transplant, alpha-beta T cells reportedly originated from several hundred expanded graft clones. Surviving recipient T cells and thymic progenitors produced the high day-60 TCRbeta diversity seen in some patients. T-cell counts and diversity were attributed mostly to newly produced T cells one year after transplant.

Unique molecular identifiers featured in how the TCRbeta library was prepared. In TCRdb, the PCR reads were re-called with MiXCR into one record per CDR3 protein. The profile shows approximately 490,000 distinct CDR3 sequences, roughly a tenth of them singletons. This clonotype was detected many times. What it recognizes is unknown. The CDR3 contains 14 residues. Germline V gives CDR1 DFQATT, CDR2 SNEGSKA (reference sequence). The V segment lost 4 bases and the J segment 7 bases; nucleotides outside the gene matches: 9. This sequence originates from a child aged 2 to 15 with inherited bone marrow failure, due to receive a stem cell transplant. Here the sequenced sample was PBMCs, taken before TCRalphabeta/CD19-depleted stem cell transplant. The chain has TRBV20-1 and TRBJ2-2, with 7 nucleotides matching TRBD1. The CDR3 sequence: CSATRDSGSGELFF. In DNA, the CDR3 is TGCAGTGCTACCCGGGACAGTGGTAGCGGGGAGCTGTTTTTT.